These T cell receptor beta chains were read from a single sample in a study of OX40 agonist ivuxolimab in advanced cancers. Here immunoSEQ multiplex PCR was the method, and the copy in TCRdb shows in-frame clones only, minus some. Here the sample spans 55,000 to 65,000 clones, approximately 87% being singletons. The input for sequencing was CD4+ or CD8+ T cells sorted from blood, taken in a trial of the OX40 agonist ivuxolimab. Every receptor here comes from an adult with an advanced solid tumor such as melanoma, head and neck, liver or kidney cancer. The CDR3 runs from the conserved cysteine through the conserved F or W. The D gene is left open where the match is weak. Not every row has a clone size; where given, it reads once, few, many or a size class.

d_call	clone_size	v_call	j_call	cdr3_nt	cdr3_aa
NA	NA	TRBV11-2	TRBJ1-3	TGTGCCAGCAGCCAAGGACCGCTCTGGGGAAACACCATATATTTT	CASSQGPLWGNTIYF
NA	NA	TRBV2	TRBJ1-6	TGTGCCAGCAGTAAAATGTCGACGGTCACCAATTCACCCCTCCACTTT	CASSKMSTVTNSPLHF
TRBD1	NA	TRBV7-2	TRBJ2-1	TGTGCCAGCAGCGGGGACAGGGGTATTTACAATGAGCAGTTCTTC	CASSGDRGIYNEQFF
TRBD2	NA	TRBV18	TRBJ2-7	TGTGCCAGCTCACCTGCGGGAGGGAACGCCTACGAGCAGTACTTC	CASSPAGGNAYEQYF
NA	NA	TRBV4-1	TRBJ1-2	TGCGCCAGCAACAATAACAACCAGGGCTACACCTTC	CASNNNNQGYTF
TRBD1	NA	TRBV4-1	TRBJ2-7	TGCGCCAGCAGCCAAAACGCGATTCTCCGAGGACAGGGACTCACAAGCTACGAGCAGTACTTC	CASSQNAILRGQGLTSYEQYF
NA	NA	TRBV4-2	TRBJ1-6	TGTGCCAGCAGCCAAGGGTGGGGCGGCCGGACAGATTATAATTCACCCCTCCACTTT	CASSQGWGGRTDYNSPLHF
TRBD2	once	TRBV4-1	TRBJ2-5	TGCGCCAGCAGCCGGAGGACTAGCGGAGGCCAAGAGACCCAGTACTTC	CASSRRTSGGQETQYF
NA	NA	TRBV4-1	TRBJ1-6	TGCGCCAGCAGCCAAGGGGGGGGACTGATAAATTCACCCCTCCACTTT	CASSQGGGLINSPLHF
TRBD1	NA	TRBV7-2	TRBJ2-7	TGTGCCAGCAGTAGTCCGGGACAGGGTTTCTTTCTCTCCTACGAGCAGTACTTC	CASSSPGQGFFLSYEQYF
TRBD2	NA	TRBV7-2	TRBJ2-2	TGTGCCAGCGCGGGGGGGATCGACCCCTTTCTCCCCGGGGAGCTGTTTTTT	CASAGGIDPFLPGELFF
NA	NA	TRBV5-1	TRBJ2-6	TGCGCCAGCAGCTCGAGGGAGGTTGGGGCCAACGTCCTGACTTTC	CASSSREVGANVLTF
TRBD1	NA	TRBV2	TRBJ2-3	TGTGCCAGCAGTGAAAGGATAGGCAGGGGGACAGATACGCAGTATTTT	CASSERIGRGTDTQYF
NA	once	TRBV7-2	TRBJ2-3	TGTGCCAGCAGCATGATGACTAGGTCGGATACGCAGTATTTT	CASSMMTRSDTQYF
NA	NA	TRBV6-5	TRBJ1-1	TGTGCCAGCTCCCAGAAGGACTACACTGAAGCTTTCTTT	CASSQKDYTEAFF
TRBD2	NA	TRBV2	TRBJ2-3	TGTGCCAGCAGGAGGACTAGCGGGGGATCAGATACGCAGTATTTT	CASRRTSGGSDTQYF
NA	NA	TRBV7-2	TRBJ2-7	TGTGCCAGCAGCCGCTACAACGGGGCCCCCTACGAGCAGTACTTC	CASSRYNGAPYEQYF
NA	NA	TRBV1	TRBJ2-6	TGCACCAGCAGCCCCGGTTGTGCACAAAGTCGGGCCAACGTCCTGACTTTC	CTSSPGCAQSRANVLTF
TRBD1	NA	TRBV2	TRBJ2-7	TGTGCCAGCAGAGACAGGGGCCCTTGGCAGTACTTC	CASRDRGPWQYF